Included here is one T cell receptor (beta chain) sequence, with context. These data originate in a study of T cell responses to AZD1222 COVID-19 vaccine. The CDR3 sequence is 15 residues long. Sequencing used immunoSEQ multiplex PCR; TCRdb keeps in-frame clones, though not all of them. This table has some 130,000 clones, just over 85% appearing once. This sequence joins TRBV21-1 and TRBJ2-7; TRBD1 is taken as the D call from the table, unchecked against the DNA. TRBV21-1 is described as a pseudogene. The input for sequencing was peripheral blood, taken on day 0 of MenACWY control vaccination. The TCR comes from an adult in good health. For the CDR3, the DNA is TGTGCCAGCAGCAACGCAGACGGGACAGCCTACGAGCAGTACTTC. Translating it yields CASSNADGTAYEQYF.